These 22 T cell receptor beta chains originate from one sample sequenced in a study of human T cells and chemical hapten exposure. Stated time point: patch test 2, 6 weeks after DPC sensitization. Treatment of the sample: therapeutic diphenylcyclopropenone sensitization with weekly scalp DPC. Total RNA was extracted from unfractionated whole blood. One entry per CDR3 protein, called by TCRdb with MiXCR from the RACE reads. This table holds about 42,000 distinct CDR3 sequences, roughly 10% found once. The sequenced sample was whole blood, obtained in connection with sensitization to the hapten diphenylcyclopropenone (DPC). These receptors were collected from a woman in her 30s with alopecia areata. Some clones in this sample may be carry-over from other donors' samples.

This clonotype was picked up a small number of times. The V and J genes are TRBV19 and TRBJ2-2; unclear D gene. This CDR3 has 12 amino acids. V was shortened by 6 bases and J by 7 bases, with 9 bases between the two germline ends. CDR1 and CDR2 from the germline V gene are LNHDA and SQIVND (reference sequence). The chain's CDR3 is CASRAPRGELFF. In DNA form, the CDR3 reads TGTGCCAGTAGGGCCCCCCGCGGGGAGCTGTTTTTT.

The chain carries TRBV7-6 and TRBJ1-1, with 7 bases that match TRBD1. The CDR3 covers 12 residues. V was clipped by 5 bases and J by 7 bases; unmatched bases: 4. The germline CDR1 and CDR2 sequences are SGHVS and FNYEAQ. The CDR3 DNA follows: TGTGCCAGCAGCGCCCGGGACAGTGAAGCTTTCTTT. Translation: CASSARDSEAFF.

This clonotype was detected a few times. The gene calls are TRBV20-1 and TRBJ2-5; 12 bases are shared with TRBD2. Trimming removed 7 bases from V and 5 bases from J; junction bases left unmatched: 8. This CDR3 comprises 14 residues. Germline values: CDR1 DFQATT, CDR2 SNEGSKA (reference sequence). The CDR3 region is CSVPGLAGTETQYF. CDR3 DNA sequence: TGCAGTGTCCCGGGACTAGCGGGTACGGAGACCCAGTACTTC.

This clonotype was observed at least ten times. V gene TRBV5-4 combines with J gene TRBJ1-5; 10 bases line up with TRBD1. In germline, CDR1 is SGHNT, CDR2 YYREEE (reference sequence). This CDR3 spans 17 amino acids. The trim removed 3 bases at V and 0 bases at J, leaving 6 bases unmatched. The CDR3, as DNA: TGTGCCAGCAGCTCTGGAGGGACAGGGGATAGCAATCAGCCCCAGCATTTT. Its protein is CASSSGGTGDSNQPQHF.

This clonotype was counted ten times or more. This CDR3 is CASAPGPRDVYEQYF. The CDR3, as DNA: TGTGCCAGCGCTCCAGGCCCCCGGGATGTCTACGAGCAGTACTTC. The V and J genes are TRBV5-6 and TRBJ2-7, with D maybe TRBD2 (5 bases). The CDR3 spans 15 residues. V dropped 7 bases and J dropped 3 bases, with 20 bases sitting between them. Germline CDR1 SGHDT, CDR2 YYEEEE.

In this sample, this clonotype turned up a few times. This chain links TRBV7-2 with TRBJ2-3; D may match TRBD1 or TRBD2 (5 bases each). With 5 bases removed from V and 0 bases from J, the gap between germline ends came to 6 bases. The CDR3 has 13 amino acids. The germline gives CDR1 SGHTA, CDR2 FQGNSA. Here the CDR3 reads CASSRDSTDTQYF. The CDR3 DNA reads TGTGCCAGCAGCCGGGACAGCACAGATACGCAGTATTTT. The full variable domain, rest sourced from reference TRBV7-2 and TRBJ2-3, is GAGVSQSPSNKVTEKGKDVELRCDPISGHTALYWYRQSLGQGLEFLIYFQGNSAPDKSGLPSDRFSAERTGGSVSTLTIQRTQQEDSAVYLCASSRDSTDTQYFGPGTRLTVL.

V and J are TRBV4-2 and TRBJ2-1, with D perhaps matching TRBD1 (5 bases). The CDR3 runs 13 residues. The V gene's germline CDR1 is LGHNA and CDR2 YNFKEQ. Trimming stripped 5 bases from V and 5 bases from J, with 10 bases between. The CDR3 DNA follows: TGTGCCAGCAGCAGCCAGGGTAACAATGAGCAGTTCTTC. Translating it yields CASSSQGNNEQFF.

V is TRBV29-1 and J is TRBJ1-2; D is undetermined. This CDR3 is 13 amino acids long. The germline gives CDR1 SQVTM, CDR2 ANQGSEA. The V and J ends lost 2 bases and 4 bases respectively, with 11 bases between them. CDR3 coding DNA: TGCAGCGTTGAATCCGGGGTCGGCTATGGCTACACCTTC. This codes for CSVESGVGYGYTF. The entire variable domain, with the rest obtained from reference TRBV29-1 and TRBJ1-2, is as follows: SAVISQKPSRDICQRGTSLTIQCQVDSQVTMMFWYRQQPGQSLTLIATANQGSEATYESGFVIDKFPISRPNLTFSTLTVSNMSPEDSSIYLCSVESGVGYGYTFGSGTRLTVV.

This clonotype was recorded many times. The chain employs TRBV6-2 or TRBV6-3 and TRBJ1-1; D is ambiguous. Trimming shortened V by 5 bases and J by 6 bases, and 10 bases separated the two germline ends. The germline V gene has CDR1 MNHEY and CDR2 SVGEGT. This CDR3 is 12 amino acids long. In DNA, the CDR3 is TGTGCCAGCAGTCCCTTTGGGCCTGAAGCTTTCTTT. This translates into CASSPFGPEAFF.

The rearrangement joins TRBV18 to TRBJ2-7; D remains ambiguous. Trimming pared 1 base from V and 4 bases from J, leaving 8 bases between. This CDR3 is 13 amino acids long. CDR1 and CDR2 from the germline V gene are KGHSH and LQKENI. The CDR3 region has the DNA TGTGCCAGCTCACCACTAGCTGGTTACGAGCAGTACTTC. Translation: CASSPLAGYEQYF. Drawing the rest from reference TRBV18 and TRBJ2-7, the complete variable domain is NAGVMQNPRHLVRRRGQEARLRCSPMKGHSHVYWYRQLPEEGLKFMVYLQKENIIDESGMPKERFSAEFPKEGPSILRIQQVVRGDSAAYFCASSPLAGYEQYFGPGTRLTVT.

This clonotype appeared a few times. This sequence joins TRBV6-6 and TRBJ2-1; 8 bases line up with TRBD2. CDR3 length: 15 residues. Germline trimming cut 6 bases from V and 6 bases from J; bases unmatched to any gene: 10. Germline loops: CDR1 MNHNY, CDR2 SVGAGI (reference sequence). Here the CDR3 DNA reads TGTGCCAGCAGGCAGGGCCGGGGGGGTCTCAATGAGCAGTTCTTC. Translated, it gives CASRQGRGGLNEQFF.

This clonotype turned up a few times. The V call is TRBV7-8, the J call TRBJ1-2, with D uncertain. Germline V CDR1 and CDR2: SGHVS, FQNEAQ. V shed 4 bases and J shed 9 bases, with 24 bases lying between them. This CDR3 contains 16 residues. CDR3 sequence (DNA): TGTGCCAGCAGCTCCGAAGTTCTCCTCGGAAGCTGGAGCTACACCTTC. This codes for CASSSEVLLGSWSYTF.

Concerning this clonotype itself: A read error may produce the germline difference seen at one junction end. V is TRBV5-1 and J is TRBJ2-7; D gene unclear. There are 15 residues in the CDR3. The V gene's germline CDR1 is SGHRS and CDR2 YFSETQ. CDR3 in DNA: TGCGTCAGCAGCTTAATAACGGGCCCCTCCTACGAGCAGTACTTC. It encodes CVSSLITGPSYEQYF.

This clonotype was recorded many times. J is TRBJ2-7 and V is TRBV7-6; D unclear. The germline gives CDR1 SGHVS, CDR2 FNYEAQ. Trimming removed 4 bases from V and 2 bases from J, with 12 bases in between. The CDR3 loop spans 14 amino acids. CDR3 protein: CASSSTLGAYEQYF. The DNA for the CDR3 is TGTGCCAGCAGCTCAACCTTAGGCGCCTACGAGCAGTACTTC.

V gene TRBV5-5 combines with J gene TRBJ2-3; D gene uncertain. Trimming took 4 bases from V and 0 from J, leaving 9 bases between them. The CDR3 runs to 14 residues. From germline, CDR1 is SGHKS and CDR2 YYEKEE (reference sequence). The CDR3 protein is CASSAWVSTDTQYF. CDR3 nucleotides: TGTGCCAGCAGCGCGTGGGTTAGCACAGATACGCAGTATTTT.

The rearrangement links TRBV28 to TRBJ2-7, with D possibly being TRBD2 (6 bases). CDR3 size: 13 residues. V dropped 5 bases and J dropped 7 bases, with 15 bases sitting between them. Germline CDR1 reads MDHEN; CDR2 reads SYDVKM. The CDR3 loop reads CASSLPLAAEQYF. The DNA for the CDR3 is TGTGCCAGCAGTCTCCCACTAGCAGCTGAGCAGTACTTC.

This clonotype was counted ten times or more. The V call is TRBV3-2, the J call TRBJ2-4; the D call TRBD1 from the table was never checked on the DNA. TRBV3-2 is a known pseudogene. This CDR3 spans 18 amino acids. CDR3 region: CASSPPPGEEDDKNIQYF. The CDR3 bases are TGTGCCAGCAGCCCCCCCCCAGGGGAGGAGGACGACAAAAACATTCAGTACTTC.

This clonotype showed up many times. The rearrangement links TRBV6-6 to TRBJ2-6; D not certain. There are 14 residues in the CDR3. Germline V gives CDR1 MNHNY, CDR2 SVGAGI (reference sequence). V shed 8 bases and J shed 4 bases, with 12 bases lying between them. The CDR3 nucleotides are TGTGCCAGCTCTTTAGTAACCGGGGCCAACGTCCTGACTTTC. Amino acids: CASSLVTGANVLTF.

At least ten counts were recorded for this clonotype. The J gene is TRBJ2-3, the V gene TRBV6-5; D not resolved. This CDR3 has 15 amino acids. Germline lookup yields CDR1 MNHEY and CDR2 SVGAGI. V gave up 7 bases and J gave up 5 bases, with 19 bases separating them. For the CDR3, the DNA is TGTGCCAGCACCCTCGGAACTGGCGGTGGAGATACGCAGTATTTT. Encoded protein: CASTLGTGGGDTQYF.

This clonotype has only a few counts. This rearrangement joins TRBV3-1 to TRBJ2-4, with D perhaps TRBD1 (5 bases). Trimming pared 0 bases from V and 0 bases from J, leaving 15 bases between. The CDR3 contains 18 residues. Germline-derived CDR1 and CDR2 are LGHDT and YNNKEL (reference sequence). The CDR3 coding sequence is TGTGCCAGCAGCCAAGATTACCGCCTAGGGGTAGCCAAAAACATTCAGTACTTC. It translates to CASSQDYRLGVAKNIQYF.

This chain links TRBV28 with TRBJ2-2; no reliable D call. Per the germline V gene, CDR1 is MDHEN and CDR2 is SYDVKM. Trimming pared 3 bases from V and 5 bases from J, leaving 13 bases between. The CDR3 has 15 residues. In DNA, the CDR3 is TGTGCCAGCAGTTTTACGAACAGAGCGACCGGGGAGCTGTTTTTT. Translation: CASSFTNRATGELFF.

This clonotype was seen at least ten times. The rearrangement joins TRBV6-5 to TRBJ2-3; 9 bases match TRBD2. Germline CDR1 is MNHEY and CDR2 is SVGAGI. The trim removed 2 bases at V and 3 bases at J, leaving 6 bases unmatched. The CDR3 is made up of 16 amino acids. CDR3 DNA sequence: TGTGCCAGCAGTTACCCCCGACTAGCGGTTACAGATACGCAGTATTTT. Translated: CASSYPRLAVTDTQYF.